Listed here are 7 T cell receptor beta chains from one sample, sequenced in a study of Ad26.COV2.S vaccination and SARS-CoV-2 variants (dated by TCRdb to about 2021). Libraries were constructed by the immunoSEQ multiplex PCR assay. Held by TCRdb, this immuneACCESS table contains in-frame sequences only and omits some clones. Under half of the omission traces to an unresolved V gene where checked; the cause of the rest is unknown. Present in this sample are about 400,000 clones, about 91% of which were seen just once. The ten largest clones capture over 1.5% of the sample. The intended sense of this specimen's treatment or condition label: approximately 18 received Ad26.COV2.S at low or high dose, single or two shots; roughly five received placebo; per-sample allocation not given. Repertoires of vaccine and placebo recipients were sequenced from samples taken on day 63 after the first injection.

The sequences come from peripheral blood, collected in a trial of Ad26.COV2.S vaccine versus placebo. The receptors shown here come from a person aged 18-65 years who received the Ad26.COV2.S COVID-19 vaccine or a placebo.

The rearrangement joins TRBV7-8 to TRBJ1-5; D remains unclear. The V end was cut by 4 bases, the J end by 5 bases, with 9 bases between. Germline V gene data show CDR1 as SGHVS and CDR2 as FQNEAQ. The CDR3 has 13 residues. This CDR3 reads CASSSGSYQPQHF. The CDR3 bases are TGTGCCAGCAGCTCCGGGTCGTATCAGCCCCAGCATTTT.

This chain connects TRBV9 to TRBJ2-2, with TRBD1 matching 9 bases. J was trimmed by 7 bases and V by 4 bases; bases with no gene match: 11. This CDR3 is built from 16 residues. The germline gives CDR1 SGDLS, CDR2 YYNGEE. The CDR3 loop reads CASSFVTGGAGGELFF. CDR3 nucleotide sequence: TGTGCCAGCAGCTTTGTAACAGGGGGCGCAGGCGGGGAGCTGTTTTTT.

This clone was detected ten times or more. The chain uses TRBV19 and TRBJ2-7; 11 nucleotides align to TRBD2. Germline assignment: CDR1 LNHDA and CDR2 SQIVND (reference sequence). The CDR3 loop spans 13 amino acids. Trimming cost V 5 bases and J 7 bases; bases outside gene matches: 4. CDR3 residues: CASSLGLAAEQYF. The CDR3 nucleotides read TGTGCCAGTAGTTTGGGACTAGCGGCAGAGCAGTACTTC.

This chain uses TRBV3-1 (or the pseudogene TRBV3-2) with TRBJ2-1; a possible D gene is TRBD2 (7 bases). The CDR3 is 14 residues long. Trimming pared 4 bases from V and 10 bases from J, leaving 17 bases between. The germline V gene has CDR1 LGHDT and CDR2 YNNKEL (reference sequence). The CDR3 loop reads CASSPSGGPREQFF. CDR3 coding DNA: TGTGCCAGCAGCCCGTCCGGGGGGCCTCGCGAGCAGTTCTTC.

The gene calls are TRBV7-9 and TRBJ1-2, with D unclear. Germline V CDR1 and CDR2: SEHNR, FQNEAQ (reference sequence). The CDR3 has 13 residues. Trimming took off 7 bases at V and 8 bases at J, with 17 bases between the two ends. The CDR3 is CASIPLGPAGYTF. The CDR3 region has the DNA TGTGCCAGCATACCTCTCGGCCCCGCCGGCTACACCTTC.

The chain joins TRBV15 to TRBJ1-1; D not certain. There are 13 residues in the CDR3. Per germline, CDR1 LNHNV and CDR2 YYDKDF (reference sequence). V was pared by 1 base and J by 8 bases, with 11 bases between. The CDR3 region has the DNA TGTGCCACCAGCAGAGCCCCAGCAGCGGAAGCTTTCTTT. This gives the protein CATSRAPAAEAFF.

This clone was seen only a few times. This sequence joins TRBV2 and TRBJ1-5; TRBD1 agrees at 7 bases. Germline values: CDR1 SNHLY, CDR2 FYNNEI. The ends lost 7 bases at V and 4 bases at J; junction bases unmatched: 13. CDR3 length: 16 residues. Written as DNA, the CDR3 is TGTGCCAGCAAAAGGGACAGACTTTCGCCAAATCAGCCCCAGCATTTT. Its protein is CASKRDRLSPNQPQHF.